Here is one TCR beta chain with its context. Its antigen is still unknown. Germline V gives CDR1 SGHDN, CDR2 FVKESK. The ends lost 0 bases at V and 2 bases at J; junction bases unmatched: 4. The CDR3 sequence is 16 residues long. Participants had chemo-refractory metastatic non-small-cell lung cancer and were treated with focal radiation plus ipilimumab CTLA-4 blockade. This sample was taken from a study of radiotherapy plus CTLA-4 blockade in lung cancer. Study-wide findings and caveats: Early blood T cell clone dynamics reportedly forecast response best, with interferon-beta.

Here immunoSEQ multiplex PCR was the method, and the copy in TCRdb shows in-frame clones only, minus some. The table lists 81,000 or so clones, 60% to 85% of them singletons. The chain joins TRBV14 to TRBJ2-7; 10 bases are a match to TRBD2. This TCR was recovered from a human donor with non-small cell lung cancer whose response to radiotherapy plus ipilimumab could not be evaluated. Some clones in this sample may be carry-over from other donors' samples. The specimen comprised peripheral blood, sampled from a patient treated with radiotherapy plus ipilimumab. As DNA, the CDR3 is TGTGCCAGCAGCCAAGATCTAGCGGGAGCCCCCTACGAGCAGTACTTC. It specifies CASSQDLAGAPYEQYF.